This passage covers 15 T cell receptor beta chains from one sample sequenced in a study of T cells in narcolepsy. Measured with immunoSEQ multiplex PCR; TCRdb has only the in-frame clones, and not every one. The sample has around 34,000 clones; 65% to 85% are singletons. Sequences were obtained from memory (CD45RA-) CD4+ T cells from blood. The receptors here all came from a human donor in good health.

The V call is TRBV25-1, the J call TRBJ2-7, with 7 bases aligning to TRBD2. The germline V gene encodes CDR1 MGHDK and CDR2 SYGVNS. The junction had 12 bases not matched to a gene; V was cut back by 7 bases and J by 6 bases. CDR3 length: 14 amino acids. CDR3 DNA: TGTGCCAGCAAGGTCGCGGGAGATCTGGGCGAGCAGTACTTC. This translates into CASKVAGDLGEQYF.

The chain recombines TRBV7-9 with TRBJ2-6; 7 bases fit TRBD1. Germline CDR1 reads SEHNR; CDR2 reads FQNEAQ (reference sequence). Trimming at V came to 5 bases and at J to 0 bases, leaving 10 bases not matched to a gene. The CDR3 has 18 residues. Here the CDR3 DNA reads TGTGCCAGCAGCCTAAGACAGGGAACCCACTCTGGGGCCAACGTCCTGACTTTC. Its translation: CASSLRQGTHSGANVLTF. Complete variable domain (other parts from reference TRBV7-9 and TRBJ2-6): DTGVSQNPRHKITKRGQNVTFRCDPISEHNRLYWYRQTLGQGPEFLTYFQNEAQLEKSRLLSDRFSAERPKGSFSTLEIQRTEQGDSAMYLCASSLRQGTHSGANVLTFGAGSRLTVL.

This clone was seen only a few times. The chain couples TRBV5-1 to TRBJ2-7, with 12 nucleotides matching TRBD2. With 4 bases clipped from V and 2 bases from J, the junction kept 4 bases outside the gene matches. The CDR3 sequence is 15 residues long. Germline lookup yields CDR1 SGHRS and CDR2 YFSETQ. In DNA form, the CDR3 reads TGCGCCAGCAGCGCGAGACTAGCGGGAGCCTACGAGCAGTACTTC. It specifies CASSARLAGAYEQYF.

The CDR3 sequence: CASSQDVAGVNEQYF. CDR3 nucleotide sequence: TGTGCCAGCAGCCAAGATGTAGCGGGAGTGAACGAGCAGTACTTC. The chain uses TRBV4-2 and TRBJ2-7; TRBD2 matches 9 bases. After removal of 0 bases from V and 5 bases from J, the junction contained 5 bases not matched to a gene. This CDR3 has 15 amino acids. Germline lookup yields CDR1 LGHNA and CDR2 YNFKEQ.

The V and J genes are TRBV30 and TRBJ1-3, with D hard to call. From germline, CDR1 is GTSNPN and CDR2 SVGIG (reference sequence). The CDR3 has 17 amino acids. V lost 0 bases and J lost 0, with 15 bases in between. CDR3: CAWSVLGSVFSGNTIYF. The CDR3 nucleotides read TGTGCCTGGAGTGTTCTCGGAAGCGTCTTCTCTGGAAACACCATATATTTT. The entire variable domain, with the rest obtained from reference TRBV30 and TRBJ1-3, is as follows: SQTIHQWPATLVQPVGSPLSLECTVEGTSNPNLYWYRQAAGRGLQLLFYSVGIGQISSEVPQNLSASRPQDRQFILSSKKLLLSDSGFYLCAWSVLGSVFSGNTIYFGEGSWLTVV.

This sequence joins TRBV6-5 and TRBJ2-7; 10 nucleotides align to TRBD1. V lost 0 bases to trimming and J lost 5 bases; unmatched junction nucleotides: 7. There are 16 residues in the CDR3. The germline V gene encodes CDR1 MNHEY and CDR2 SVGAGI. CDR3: CASSYSPPGTGDEQYF. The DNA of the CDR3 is TGTGCCAGCAGTTACTCCCCGCCTGGGACAGGGGACGAGCAGTACTTC.

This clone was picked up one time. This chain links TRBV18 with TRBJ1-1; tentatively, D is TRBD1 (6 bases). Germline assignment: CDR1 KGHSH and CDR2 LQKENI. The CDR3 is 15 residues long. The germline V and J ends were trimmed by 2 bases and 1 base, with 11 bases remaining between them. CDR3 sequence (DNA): TGTGCCAGCTCACCATTACAGGGACAGAACACTGAAGCTTTCTTT. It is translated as CASSPLQGQNTEAFF.

The DNA for the CDR3 is TGTGCCAGTAGTATTGGACAGGGGGGGGTTCAGCCCCAGCATTTT. This codes for CASSIGQGGVQPQHF. V and J are TRBV19 and TRBJ1-5, with TRBD1 identical over 10 bases. This CDR3 comprises 15 residues. Unmatched junction bases numbered 5, after V lost 3 bases and J lost 6 bases. Germline assignment: CDR1 LNHDA and CDR2 SQIVND (reference sequence).

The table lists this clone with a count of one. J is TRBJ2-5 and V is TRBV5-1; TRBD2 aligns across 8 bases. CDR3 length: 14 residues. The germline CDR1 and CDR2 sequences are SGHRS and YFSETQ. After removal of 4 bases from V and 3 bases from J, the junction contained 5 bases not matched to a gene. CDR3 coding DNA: TGCGCCAGCAGCAGGGCCGGGAGGGAAGAGACCCAGTACTTC. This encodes CASSRAGREETQYF. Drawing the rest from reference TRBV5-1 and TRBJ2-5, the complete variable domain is KAGVTQTPRYLIKTRGQQVTLSCSPISGHRSVSWYQQTPGQGLQFLFEYFSETQRNKGNFPGRFSGRQFSNSRSEMNVSTLELGDSALYLCASSRAGREETQYFGPGTRLLVL.

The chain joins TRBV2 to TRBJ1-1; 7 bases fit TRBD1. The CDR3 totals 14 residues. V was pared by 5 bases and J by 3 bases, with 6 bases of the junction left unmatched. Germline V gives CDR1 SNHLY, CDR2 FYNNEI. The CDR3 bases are TGTGCCAGCAGTAAAGACAGGGCTTACACTGAAGCTTTCTTT. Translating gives CASSKDRAYTEAFF.

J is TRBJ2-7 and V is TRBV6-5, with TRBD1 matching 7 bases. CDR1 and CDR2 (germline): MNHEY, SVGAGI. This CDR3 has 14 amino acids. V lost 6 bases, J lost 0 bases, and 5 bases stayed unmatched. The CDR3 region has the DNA TGTGCCAGCAGGTCGACAGGGAACTCCTACGAGCAGTACTTC. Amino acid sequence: CASRSTGNSYEQYF.

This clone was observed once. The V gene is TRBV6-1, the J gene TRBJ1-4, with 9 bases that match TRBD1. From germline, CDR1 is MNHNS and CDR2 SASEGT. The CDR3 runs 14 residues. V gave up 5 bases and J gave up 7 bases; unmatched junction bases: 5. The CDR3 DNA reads TGTGCCAGCAGTCCGACAGGGGGGGGTGAAAAACTGTTTTTT. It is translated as CASSPTGGGEKLFF.

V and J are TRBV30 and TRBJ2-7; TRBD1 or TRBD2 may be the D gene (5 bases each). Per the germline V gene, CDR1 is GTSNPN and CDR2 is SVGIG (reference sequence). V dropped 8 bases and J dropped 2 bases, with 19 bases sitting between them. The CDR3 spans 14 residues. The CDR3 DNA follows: TGTGCCGTACGACCGGGACGGAAGACCTACGAGCAGTACTTC. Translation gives CAVRPGRKTYEQYF. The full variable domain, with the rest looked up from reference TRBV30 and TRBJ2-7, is SQTIHQWPATLVQPVGSPLSLECTVEGTSNPNLYWYRQAAGRGLQLLFYSVGIGQISSEVPQNLSASRPQDRQFILSSKKLLLSDSGFYLCAVRPGRKTYEQYFGPGTRLTVT.

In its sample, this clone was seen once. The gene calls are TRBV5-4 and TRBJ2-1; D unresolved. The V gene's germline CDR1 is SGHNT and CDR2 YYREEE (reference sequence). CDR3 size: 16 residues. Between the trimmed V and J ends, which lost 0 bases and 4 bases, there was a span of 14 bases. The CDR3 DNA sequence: TGTGCCAGCAGCTTGGCGGGCCAGCAGGTGTACAATGAGCAGTTCTTC. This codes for CASSLAGQQVYNEQFF. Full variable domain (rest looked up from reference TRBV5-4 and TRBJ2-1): ETGVTQSPTHLIKTRGQQVTLRCSSQSGHNTVSWYQQALGQGPQFIFQYYREEENGRGNFPPRFSGLQFPNYSSELNVNALELDDSALYLCASSLAGQQVYNEQFFGPGTRLTVL.

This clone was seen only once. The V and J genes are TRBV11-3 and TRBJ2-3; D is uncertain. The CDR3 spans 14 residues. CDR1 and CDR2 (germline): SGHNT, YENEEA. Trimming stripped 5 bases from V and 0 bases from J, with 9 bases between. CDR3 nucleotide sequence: TGTGCCAGCAGCCCCCTAACCAGCACAGATACGCAGTATTTT. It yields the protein CASSPLTSTDTQYF.